A single sample is the source of the 25 T cell receptor beta chains below, sequenced in a study of shared clonotypes between healthy human individuals. The table came from immunoSEQ multiplex PCR; TCRdb's copy has only in-frame clones and leaves some out. This repertoire shows 2 million to 3 million clones, 93% found once; its top ten account for roughly 0.36%. The sample was naive CD4+ T cells from PBMCs. This sample's subset: CD45RA+ positively selected. The receptors were gathered from a man between 18 and 35 years old in good health. Some clones in this sample may be carry-over from other donors' samples.

This chain uses TRBV25-1 with TRBJ1-1; 8 positions match TRBD1. The CDR3 is made up of 11 amino acids. Trimming took 8 bases from V and 11 from J; bases not matched to a gene: 7. The V gene's germline CDR1 is MGHDK and CDR2 SYGVNS. CDR3 sequence: CASEIQGAAFF. The DNA of the CDR3 is TGTGCCAGCGAGATTCAGGGGGCGGCTTTCTTT.

J is TRBJ2-1 and V is TRBV5-1; TRBD2 aligns across 8 bases. Trimming cost V 4 bases and J 9 bases; bases outside gene matches: 9. CDR3 length: 14 amino acids. Germline loops: CDR1 SGHRS, CDR2 YFSETQ. CDR3 bases: TGCGCCAGCAGCCCGTTGGCGGGAGGTAGTGAGCAGTTCTTC. Translation: CASSPLAGGSEQFF. The whole variable domain, filled in from reference TRBV5-1 and TRBJ2-1, reads KAGVTQTPRYLIKTRGQQVTLSCSPISGHRSVSWYQQTPGQGLQFLFEYFSETQRNKGNFPGRFSGRQFSNSRSEMNVSTLELGDSALYLCASSPLAGGSEQFFGPGTRLTVL.

V is TRBV15 and J is TRBJ2-7, with 15 bases that match TRBD2. Germline assignment: CDR1 LNHNV and CDR2 YYDKDF (reference sequence). The CDR3 is 18 residues long. V shed 5 bases, J shed 0 bases, and the junction held 8 bases outside the gene matches. The CDR3 loop is CATSLGTSGRRSSYEQYF. The CDR3 DNA sequence: TGTGCCACCAGCCTGGGGACTAGCGGGAGGCGCAGCTCCTACGAGCAGTACTTC.

The genes are TRBV4-1 and TRBJ2-5, with D perhaps TRBD1 (6 bases). The CDR3 consists of 15 residues. Germline CDR1 MGHRA, CDR2 YSYEKL. Trimming stripped 1 base from V and 4 bases from J, with 13 bases between. The CDR3 region is CASSQGVQGRETQYF. CDR3 DNA: TGCGCCAGCAGCCAAGGGGTACAGGGACGAGAGACCCAGTACTTC.

The rearrangement joins TRBV28 to TRBJ2-3; TRBD2 might be the D (5 bases). This CDR3 region has 17 residues. Per the germline V gene, CDR1 is MDHEN and CDR2 is SYDVKM. Trimming pared 4 bases from V and 4 bases from J, leaving 21 bases between. CDR3 DNA: TGTGCCAGCAGTTCCCGAACGAGGGCCCCCAATCCAGATACGCAGTATTTT. Protein product: CASSSRTRAPNPDTQYF.

The chain combines TRBV6-4 with TRBJ2-1, with 7 nucleotides matching TRBD2. This CDR3 has 15 amino acids. The junction had 4 bases not matched to a gene; V was cut back by 5 bases and J by 0 bases. CDR1 is MRHNA, CDR2 SNTAGT, per germline. CDR3 DNA sequence: TGTGCCAGCAGTAGAGCGGGGAGCTCCTACAATGAGCAGTTCTTC. It translates to CASSRAGSSYNEQFF.

The rearrangement links TRBV6-6 to TRBJ1-1, with D possibly TRBD1 on 5 matching bases. V shed 3 bases and J shed 2 bases, with 13 bases lying between them. CDR3 length equals 15 residues. Germline loops: CDR1 MNHNY, CDR2 SVGAGI (reference sequence). The DNA for the CDR3 is TGTGCCAGCAGTTATGCCGTCAGGGCAAACACTGAAGCTTTCTTT. It is translated as CASSYAVRANTEAFF.

A remark on this clone: Other DNA sequences within the sample encode an identical CDR3. CDR3 DNA sequence: TGTGCCAGCAGACCGAGGGGGAACACTGAAGCTTTCTTT. Residues: CASRPRGNTEAFF. The chain uses TRBV6-5 and TRBJ1-1, with TRBD1 as a possible D gene (5 bases). Germline loops: CDR1 MNHEY, CDR2 SVGAGI. V lost 6 bases to trimming and J lost 1 base, with 9 bases between them. This CDR3 region has 13 residues.

The CDR3 sequence is CASSYGTGPQETQYF. The CDR3 DNA is TGTGCCAGCAGCTATGGGACAGGCCCCCAAGAGACCCAGTACTTC. The chain couples TRBV11-3 to TRBJ2-5; 8 positions agree with TRBD1. The germline V gene encodes CDR1 SGHNT and CDR2 YENEEA. The CDR3 consists of 15 residues. V was pared by 4 bases and J by 1 base, with 5 bases of the junction left unmatched.

This clone has only a few counts. Other nucleotide sequences from this sample produce the same CDR3. The genes are TRBV7-3 and TRBJ1-1; D not certain. The V end was cut by 1 base, the J end by 5 bases, with 11 bases between. Germline V gene data show CDR1 as SGHTA and CDR2 as FQGTGA. This CDR3 region has 14 residues. Here the CDR3 reads CASSLSGGGTEAFF. The CDR3 DNA reads TGTGCCAGCAGCTTAAGTGGAGGAGGAACTGAAGCTTTCTTT.

CDR3 sequence reads: CASSLGRNSPLHF. CDR3 nucleotide sequence: TGCGCCAGCAGCCTCGGGCGGAATTCACCCCTCCACTTT. The genes are TRBV4-3 and TRBJ1-6; no reliable D call. The germline CDR1 and CDR2 sequences are LGHNA and YSLEER. The CDR3 is made up of 13 amino acids. V lost 4 bases, J lost 7 bases, and 8 bases lay in between.

This chain links TRBV28 with TRBJ2-5, with D perhaps TRBD2 (5 bases). V lost 5 bases, J lost 5 bases, and 18 bases lay in between. Germline V gives CDR1 MDHEN, CDR2 SYDVKM. There are 15 residues in the CDR3. The CDR3 protein is CASSRGRALSETQYF. The DNA for the CDR3 is TGTGCCAGCAGTCGGGGTAGGGCGTTATCGGAGACCCAGTACTTC.

This rearrangement joins TRBV6-6 to TRBJ1-3; maybe TRBD1 (5 bases). The germline gives CDR1 MNHNY, CDR2 SVGAGI (reference sequence). V was clipped by 5 bases and J by 4 bases, with 18 bases between them. The CDR3 loop spans 16 amino acids. CDR3 sequence reads: CASSRGPGGSGNTIYF. The CDR3 nucleotides read TGTGCCAGCAGTCGTGGCCCGGGGGGATCCGGAAACACCATATATTTT.

The chain is built from TRBV25-1 and TRBJ1-2, with D possibly TRBD1 on 5 matching bases. Trimming removed 4 bases at V and 6 bases at J, with 12 bases between. This CDR3 has 13 residues. The V gene's germline CDR1 is MGHDK and CDR2 SYGVNS. As DNA, the CDR3 is TGTGCCAGCAGTGTCAGAGGGACGGATGGCTACACCTTC. Translation gives CASSVRGTDGYTF.

The chain carries TRBV5-8 and TRBJ2-3, with TRBD2 as a possible D gene (6 bases). The CDR3 has 15 residues. V dropped 2 bases and J dropped 3 bases, with 13 bases sitting between them. Germline assignment: CDR1 SGHTS and CDR2 YDEGEE. The CDR3 loop is CASSFGRGGTDTQYF. The CDR3, as DNA: TGTGCCAGCAGCTTCGGTCGGGGAGGAACAGATACGCAGTATTTT.

This chain uses TRBV9 with TRBJ2-3, with 8 nucleotides matching TRBD2. V gave up 2 bases and J gave up 0 bases; unmatched junction bases: 14. CDR3 length: 19 amino acids. Germline V lookup: CDR1 SGDLS, CDR2 YYNGEE. As DNA, the CDR3 is TGTGCCAGCAGCGTGGGGTGGCTAGCGGGCCTTTCTAGCACAGATACGCAGTATTTT. Its translation is CASSVGWLAGLSSTDTQYF.

The chain couples TRBV7-2 to TRBJ2-1; TRBD1 is a possible D gene (6 bases). The germline gives CDR1 SGHTA, CDR2 FQGNSA. The CDR3 loop spans 14 amino acids. V was clipped by 4 bases and J by 7 bases, with 14 bases between them. CDR3: CASSWSRGGNEQFF. In DNA form, the CDR3 reads TGTGCCAGCAGCTGGTCCAGGGGTGGGAATGAGCAGTTCTTC.

Comments on this clone: Other DNA sequences in the sample encode the same CDR3. The chain employs TRBV19 and TRBJ2-7; possibly TRBD2 for D (7 bases). Germline assignment: CDR1 LNHDA and CDR2 SQIVND (reference sequence). The ends were cut back, 5 bases at V and 1 base at J, with 18 bases in the middle. The CDR3 contains 16 residues. The CDR3 is CASSPGGGRSSYEQYF. For the CDR3, the DNA is TGTGCCAGTAGTCCGGGGGGCGGGCGGTCGTCCTACGAGCAGTACTTC.

The chain employs TRBV29-1 and TRBJ2-3; tentatively, D is TRBD1 or TRBD2 (5 bases each). This CDR3 region has 14 residues. Trimming removed 4 bases at V and 5 bases at J, with 16 bases between. CDR1 and CDR2 (germline): SQVTM, ANQGSEA. Here the CDR3 DNA reads TGCAGCGTTGGGTTGATGGGGGTGGGAGATACGCAGTATTTT. It translates to CSVGLMGVGDTQYF.

The rearrangement links TRBV18 to TRBJ2-3; possible D gene TRBD1, 5 bases. V was pared by 2 bases and J by 4 bases, with 10 bases between. CDR1 is KGHSH and CDR2 is LQKENI in the germline V gene. The CDR3 has 14 residues. CDR3 coding DNA: TGTGCCAGCTCACCAGTCGTCAGGGCAGATACGCAGTATTTT. Translating it yields CASSPVVRADTQYF.

This clone appeared a single time. CDR3 sequence reads: CAWSGGAKNIQYF. For the CDR3, the DNA is TGTGCCTGGAGTGGAGGAGCCAAAAACATTCAGTACTTC. This sequence joins TRBV30 and TRBJ2-4, with unresolved D. Germline CDR1 and CDR2: GTSNPN and SVGIG (reference sequence). The CDR3 contains 13 residues. V was trimmed by 1 base and J by 0 bases, leaving 4 bases between them.

This chain uses TRBV5-4 with TRBJ1-2; 8 bases map to TRBD1. Trimming at V came to 0 bases and at J to 4 bases, leaving 8 bases not matched to a gene. The germline V gene has CDR1 SGHNT and CDR2 YYREEE (reference sequence). The CDR3 runs 16 residues. CDR3 coding DNA: TGTGCCAGCAGCTTGGGGGGGACGACAGGGGTCTATGGCTACACCTTC. Its protein product is CASSLGGTTGVYGYTF.

The chain is built from TRBV6-1 and TRBJ1-5, with D perhaps TRBD1 (6 bases). The CDR3 sequence is 15 residues long. The germline V and J ends were trimmed by 1 base and 5 bases, with 12 bases remaining between them. Germline V gene data show CDR1 as MNHNS and CDR2 as SASEGT. The DNA for the CDR3 is TGTGCCAGCAGTGAAGGTCTAGGGGGTCATCAGCCCCAGCATTTT. Its protein product is CASSEGLGGHQPQHF.

The chain uses TRBV7-3 and TRBJ2-1, with 13 bases that match TRBD2. Germline CDR1 and CDR2: SGHTA and FQGTGA. The CDR3 has 13 amino acids. Losses at the gene ends were 6 bases for V and 10 bases for J; bases not matched to a gene: 3. For the CDR3, the DNA is TGTGCCAGCAGTCGGACTAGCGGGAGAGAGCAGTTCTTC. Translating it yields CASSRTSGREQFF.

The chain has TRBV2 and TRBJ2-3; TRBD2 aligns across 7 bases. From germline, CDR1 is SNHLY and CDR2 FYNNEI. The CDR3 is 15 amino acids. The ends lost 6 bases at V and 2 bases at J; junction bases unmatched: 8. The CDR3 is CASRGGAGVTDTQYF. CDR3 nucleotides: TGTGCCAGCAGGGGGGGTGCGGGAGTCACAGATACGCAGTATTTT. Full variable domain (remainder filled in from reference TRBV2 and TRBJ2-3): EPEVTQTPSHQVTQMGQEVILRCVPISNHLYFYWYRQILGQKVEFLVSFYNNEISEKSEIFDDQFSVERPDGSNFTLKIRSTKLEDSAMYFCASRGGAGVTDTQYFGPGTRLTVL.